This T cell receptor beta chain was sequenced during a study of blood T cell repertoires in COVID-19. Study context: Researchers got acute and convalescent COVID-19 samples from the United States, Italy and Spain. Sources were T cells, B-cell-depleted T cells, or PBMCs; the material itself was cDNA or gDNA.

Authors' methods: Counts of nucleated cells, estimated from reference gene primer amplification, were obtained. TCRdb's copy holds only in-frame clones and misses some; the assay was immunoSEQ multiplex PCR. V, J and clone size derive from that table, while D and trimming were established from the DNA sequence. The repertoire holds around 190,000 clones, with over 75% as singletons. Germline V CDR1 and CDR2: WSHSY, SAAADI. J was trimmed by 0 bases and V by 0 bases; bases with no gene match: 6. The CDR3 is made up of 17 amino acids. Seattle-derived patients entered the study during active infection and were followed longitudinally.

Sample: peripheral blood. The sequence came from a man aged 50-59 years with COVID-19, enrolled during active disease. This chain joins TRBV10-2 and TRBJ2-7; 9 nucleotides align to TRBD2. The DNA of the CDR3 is TGCGCCAGCAGTGAGTCGAAGACTAGCGGTAGCTCCTACGAGCAGTACTTC. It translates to CASSESKTSGSSYEQYF.